This is a list of T cell receptor beta chains from one sample in a study of blood T cell repertoires in COVID-19. Only in-frame clones appear in the TCRdb table, and some are missing; sequencing was by immunoSEQ multiplex PCR. The sample yields around 43,000 clones, more than 75% seen once. Sequenced: peripheral blood. The receptor set was obtained from a man aged 65 to 85 with acute or convalescent COVID-19. Both conserved end residues are part of each CDR3. The D gene is left open where the match is weak. Clone size is stated in some rows and not others, as once, few, many or a class when expanded.

v_gene	abundance	d_gene	j_gene	CDR3aa	CDR3nt
TRBV12-5	.	TRBD1	TRBJ2-2	CASGPGQGTGELFF	TGTGCTAGTGGCCCGGGACAGGGCACCGGGGAGCTGTTTTTT
TRBV6-5	.	TRBD1	TRBJ1-5	CASRPDRANNQPQHF	TGTGCCAGCAGACCTGACAGGGCCAACAATCAGCCCCAGCATTTT
TRBV2	.	.	TRBJ1-3	CASSEGRGRLAGNTIYF	TGTGCCAGCAGTGAGGGGCGGGGAAGGCTGGCTGGAAACACCATATATTTT
TRBV19	.	TRBD2	TRBJ2-1	CATKLAGDNEQFF	TGTGCCACCAAACTAGCGGGGGACAATGAGCAGTTCTTC
TRBV16	.	.	TRBJ1-1	CASSLQQVNTEAFF	TGTGCCAGCAGCCTCCAACAGGTGAACACTGAAGCTTTCTTT
TRBV9	.	.	TRBJ1-1	CASSVSGGVRAEAFF	TGTGCCAGCAGCGTAAGTGGGGGCGTGCGGGCTGAAGCTTTCTTT
TRBV28	.	.	TRBJ1-2	CASSLRVSIGYTF	TGTGCCAGCAGTTTACGGGTTTCTATTGGCTACACCTTC
TRBV19	.	TRBD1	TRBJ1-2	CASSKRTGPYYGYTF	TGTGCCAGTAGTAAGCGGACAGGGCCCTACTATGGCTACACCTTC
TRBV28	.	.	TRBJ1-1	CASRSGQITEAFF	TGTGCCAGCAGATCAGGACAGATCACTGAAGCTTTCTTT
TRBV7-6	.	.	TRBJ2-1	CASSLFAAGSNEQFF	TGTGCCAGCAGCCTTTTTGCAGCGGGCAGCAATGAGCAGTTCTTC
TRBV6-5	.	.	TRBJ2-2	CASGVLSGRTGELFF	TGTGCCAGCGGAGTTCTCTCAGGGCGCACCGGGGAGCTGTTTTTT
TRBV3-1/TRBV3-2	.	TRBD1	TRBJ2-7	CASSQRGREQYF	TGTGCCAGCAGCCAGAGGGGGCGCGAGCAGTACTTC
TRBV11-2	.	TRBD1	TRBJ1-1	CASSFVVGPQGLNTEAFF	TGTGCCAGCAGCTTTGTAGTAGGCCCACAGGGGCTGAACACTGAAGCTTTCTTT
TRBV4-2	.	TRBD2	TRBJ2-1	CASSQLASGVSTLWNEQFF	TGTGCCAGCAGCCAATTGGCTAGCGGGGTTTCAACGTTGTGGAATGAGCAGTTCTTC
TRBV5-6	.	.	TRBJ1-5	CASSLTGRNQPQHF	TGTGCCAGCAGCTTGACAGGGCGCAATCAGCCCCAGCATTTT
TRBV3-1/TRBV3-2	.	TRBD1	TRBJ1-4	CASSRATGANEKLFF	TGTGCCAGCAGCCGAGCTACAGGGGCGAACGAAAAACTGTTTTTT
TRBV6-5	.	TRBD1	TRBJ1-1	CASSSTGAGNTEAFF	TGTGCCAGCAGCTCCACAGGGGCGGGGAACACTGAAGCTTTCTTT
TRBV7-9	.	.	TRBJ1-6	CASSLATLNSPLHF	TGTGCCAGCAGCTTAGCAACATTAAATTCACCCCTCCACTTT
TRBV7-2	.	.	TRBJ1-5	CASSEDSSRNQPQHF	TGTGCCAGCAGCGAGGACTCTTCTCGCAATCAGCCCCAGCATTTT
TRBV5-6	.	.	TRBJ1-2	CASSLVQGSLYGYTF	TGTGCCAGCAGCTTGGTCCAGGGATCCCTTTATGGCTACACCTTC
TRBV19	.	.	TRBJ2-3	CASGGLVTDTQYF	TGTGCCAGTGGGGGACTTGTCACAGATACGCAGTATTTT
TRBV6-6	.	TRBD2	TRBJ2-1	CASSQGLAGEQFF	TGTGCCAGCAGCCAGGGACTAGCGGGGGAGCAGTTCTTC
TRBV19	once	TRBD2	TRBJ2-1	CASSIAGTSGRRQFF	TGTGCCAGTAGTATAGCTGGAACTAGCGGTCGACGGCAGTTCTTC
TRBV14	.	TRBD1	TRBJ2-7	CASSLPGQGSYEQYF	TGTGCCAGCAGCCTCCCGGGACAGGGCTCCTACGAGCAGTACTTC
TRBV19	.	TRBD2	TRBJ2-1	CASSTTSGGYNEQFF	TGTGCCAGTAGTACCACTAGCGGGGGATACAATGAGCAGTTCTTC
TRBV6-5	.	TRBD1	TRBJ1-4	CASSPDRANEKLFF	TGTGCCAGCAGCCCGGACAGGGCAAATGAAAAACTGTTTTTT
TRBV11-2	.	.	TRBJ2-1	CASSEPPPWNEQFF	TGTGCCAGCAGCGAGCCCCCCCCTTGGAATGAGCAGTTCTTC
TRBV6-5	.	TRBD1	TRBJ2-3	CASRSLGTGGDTQYF	TGTGCCAGCAGATCATTGGGGACAGGGGGGGATACGCAGTATTTT
TRBV19	.	TRBD2	TRBJ2-1	CASSIAGGSYNEQFF	TGTGCCAGTAGTATAGCGGGGGGGAGTTACAATGAGCAGTTCTTC
TRBV5-1	.	.	TRBJ2-3	CASRLTTEQPNTQYF	TGCGCCAGCCGCTTAACGACAGAGCAACCGAATACGCAGTATTTT
TRBV5-1	.	TRBD1	TRBJ1-2	CASSLRDRGDYGYTF	TGCGCCAGCAGCCTCCGGGACAGGGGAGACTATGGCTACACCTTC
TRBV14	once	.	TRBJ1-4	CASSPLQSTNEKLFF	TGTGCCAGCAGCCCTCTACAGAGTACTAATGAAAAACTGTTTTTT
TRBV4-2	.	TRBD1	TRBJ1-1	CASSQADRENTEAFF	TGTGCCAGCAGCCAGGCGGACAGGGAGAACACTGAAGCTTTCTTT
TRBV2	.	TRBD1	TRBJ1-2	CASSEAGRSRGVYGYTF	TGTGCCAGCAGTGAAGCTGGTCGTTCCAGGGGGGTCTATGGCTACACCTTC
TRBV28	.	.	TRBJ1-1	CASRQGGNTEAFF	TGTGCCAGCAGGCAGGGAGGTAACACTGAAGCTTTCTTT
TRBV7-2	.	.	TRBJ1-4	CASSLSGGKGEKLFF	TGTGCCAGCAGCTTAAGTGGGGGGAAGGGTGAAAAACTGTTTTTT
TRBV23-1	.	.	TRBJ1-5	CASSQSCSICYSNQPQHF	TGCGCCAGCAGTCAATCGTGTAGCATCTGTTATAGCAATCAGCCCCAGCATTTT
TRBV5-8	.	TRBD1	TRBJ1-6	CASSPRQGDNSPLHF	TGTGCCAGCAGCCCTAGACAGGGTGATAATTCACCCCTCCACTTT
TRBV2	.	TRBD1	TRBJ2-5	CASSGGQGETQYF	TGTGCCAGCAGCGGCGGACAGGGAGAGACCCAGTACTTC
TRBV6-5	.	TRBD1	TRBJ1-1	CASSQNRGGNTEAFF	TGTGCCAGCAGTCAGAACAGGGGAGGGAACACTGAAGCTTTCTTT
TRBV5-4	.	TRBD2	TRBJ2-3	CASSFPSGENTDTQYF	TGTGCCAGCAGCTTCCCTAGCGGGGAGAACACAGATACGCAGTATTTT
TRBV27	once	TRBD2	TRBJ2-7	CASRWTAGDEQYF	TGTGCCAGCAGGTGGACGGCGGGGGACGAGCAGTACTTC
TRBV30	.	.	TRBJ1-5	CAWSVRGGGSNQPQHF	TGTGCCTGGAGTGTTAGGGGCGGGGGTAGCAATCAGCCCCAGCATTTT
TRBV6-5	.	TRBD1	TRBJ1-1	CASSSGQAAEAFF	TGTGCCAGCAGTTCGGGACAGGCGGCTGAAGCTTTCTTT
TRBV27	.	TRBD1	TRBJ1-2	CASSRRDSALGYTF	TGTGCCAGCAGTAGAAGGGACAGCGCTCTTGGCTACACCTTC
TRBV7-2	.	.	TRBJ2-5	CASSFVGGGKETQYF	TGTGCCAGCAGCTTCGTTGGGGGAGGTAAAGAGACCCAGTACTTC
TRBV5-5	once	TRBD1	TRBJ2-7	CASSRPGQGYEQYF	TGTGCCAGCAGCCGACCGGGACAGGGTTACGAGCAGTACTTC
TRBV11-1	.	TRBD1	TRBJ2-3	CASRPGTGYTDTQYF	TGTGCCAGCAGACCCGGGACAGGGTACACAGATACGCAGTATTTT
TRBV5-4	.	TRBD1	TRBJ1-2	CASSSEQGAIRGYTF	TGTGCCAGCAGCTCGGAACAGGGGGCAATCCGGGGCTACACCTTC
TRBV28	.	.	TRBJ1-1	CASSQQGTEAFF	TGTGCCAGCAGTCAACAGGGAACTGAAGCTTTCTTT
TRBV10-3	.	.	TRBJ2-7	CAIGDAGQSSYEQYF	TGTGCCATCGGAGATGCGGGACAGAGTTCCTACGAGCAGTACTTC
TRBV29-1	.	.	TRBJ1-5	CSVEQGSNQPQHF	TGCAGCGTCGAACAGGGTAGCAATCAGCCCCAGCATTTT
TRBV6-6	.	.	TRBJ1-2	CASSSRRGYNYGYTF	TGTGCCAGCAGTTCCCGACGCGGGTATAACTATGGCTACACCTTC
TRBV6-5	once	TRBD1	TRBJ1-3	CASSYEGARGNTIYF	TGTGCCAGCAGTTACGAGGGGGCGAGAGGAAACACCATATATTTT
TRBV18	once	TRBD1	TRBJ2-7	CASSLSGQAREQYF	TGTGCCAGCTCTCTTTCCGGACAGGCGCGGGAGCAGTACTTC
TRBV18	.	.	TRBJ2-2	CASSPKIGGDTGELFF	TGTGCCAGCTCACCGAAAATAGGAGGGGACACCGGGGAGCTGTTTTTT
TRBV2	.	.	TRBJ1-6	CASSAEGGFLPSPLHF	TGTGCCAGCAGCGCGGAAGGTGGATTTCTCCCCTCACCCCTCCACTTT